This entry features one T cell receptor (beta chain) sequence. This sample was taken from a study of radiation and T cells in renal cell carcinoma. The time point is: baseline pretreatment blood. Treatment defined: 15 Gy SBRT to primary tumor, nephrectomy 4 weeks later. Clear cell pathology was present in this patient's renal cell carcinoma. Only in-frame clones appear in the TCRdb table, and some are missing; sequencing was by immunoSEQ multiplex PCR. Here the sample spans about 88,000 clones, about 88% being singletons. Germline V gene sequence: CDR1 SGHTA, CDR2 FQGNSA. V lost 2 bases to trimming and J lost 5 bases, with 10 bases between them. The CDR3 has 13 amino acids.

This sequence was found in a man between 50 and 59 years old with renal cell carcinoma. The specimen was blood, collected from a patient whose treatment included radiotherapy and nephrectomy. The rearrangement links TRBV7-2 to TRBJ2-7; no clear D gene. CDR3 residues: CASSLRGNDEQYF. The CDR3 region has the DNA TGTGCCAGCAGCTTAAGAGGAAACGACGAGCAGTACTTC.